Below, one T cell receptor (beta chain) is given with its context. CDR3 length equals 12 residues. Trimming took 10 bases from V and 8 from J, leaving 17 bases between them. Per germline, CDR1 LNHDA and CDR2 SQIVND (reference sequence). The data originate from a study of CD8+CD57+ T cells in acquired aplastic anemia. On the study more broadly: Sorted CD4+ and CD8+ cells yielded DNA averaging around 3 ug.

The sequenced patients had an expansion of CD8+CD57+ cells seen by flow cytometry. Profiles of TCR beta VDJ and CDR3 were generated from a genomic DNA template. TCRdb reprocessed the reads via MiXCR and lists one record per CDR3 protein. There are 150,000 to 200,000 distinct CDR3 sequences in the sample; roughly 48% occur only once, and more than 30% lies in the top ten. This chain uses TRBV19 with TRBJ1-2; possible D gene TRBD1, 5 bases. The sample consisted of sorted CD4+, CD8+, or CD8+CD57+ T cells (not recorded which) from PBMCs. The sequence was collected from a human donor with aplastic anemia. CDR3 residues: CATQVGTGGYTF. Written as DNA, the CDR3 is TGTGCCACCCAGGTAGGAACAGGCGGCTACACCTTC. Variable domain in full (rest from reference TRBV19 and TRBJ1-2): DGGITQSPKYLFRKEGQNVTLSCEQNLNHDAMYWYRQDPGQGLRLIYYSQIVNDFQKGDIAEGYSVSREKKESFPLTVTSAQKNPTAFYLCATQVGTGGYTFGSGTRLTVV.